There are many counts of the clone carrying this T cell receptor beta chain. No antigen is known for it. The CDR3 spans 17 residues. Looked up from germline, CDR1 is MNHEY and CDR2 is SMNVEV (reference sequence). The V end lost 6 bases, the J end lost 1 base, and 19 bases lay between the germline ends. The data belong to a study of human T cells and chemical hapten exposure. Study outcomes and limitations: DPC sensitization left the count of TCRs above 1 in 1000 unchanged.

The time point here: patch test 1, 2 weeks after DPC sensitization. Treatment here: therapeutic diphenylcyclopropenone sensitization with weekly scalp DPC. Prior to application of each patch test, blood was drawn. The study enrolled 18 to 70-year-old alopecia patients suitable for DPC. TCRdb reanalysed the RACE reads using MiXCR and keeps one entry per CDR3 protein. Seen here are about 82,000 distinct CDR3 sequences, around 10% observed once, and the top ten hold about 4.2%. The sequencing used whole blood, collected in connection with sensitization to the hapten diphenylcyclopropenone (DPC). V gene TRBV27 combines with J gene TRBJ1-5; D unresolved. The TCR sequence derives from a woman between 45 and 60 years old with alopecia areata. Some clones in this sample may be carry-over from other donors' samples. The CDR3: CASSPNPGATSNQPQHF. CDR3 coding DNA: TGTGCCAGCAGCCCGAATCCCGGAGCCACAAGCAATCAGCCCCAGCATTTT.